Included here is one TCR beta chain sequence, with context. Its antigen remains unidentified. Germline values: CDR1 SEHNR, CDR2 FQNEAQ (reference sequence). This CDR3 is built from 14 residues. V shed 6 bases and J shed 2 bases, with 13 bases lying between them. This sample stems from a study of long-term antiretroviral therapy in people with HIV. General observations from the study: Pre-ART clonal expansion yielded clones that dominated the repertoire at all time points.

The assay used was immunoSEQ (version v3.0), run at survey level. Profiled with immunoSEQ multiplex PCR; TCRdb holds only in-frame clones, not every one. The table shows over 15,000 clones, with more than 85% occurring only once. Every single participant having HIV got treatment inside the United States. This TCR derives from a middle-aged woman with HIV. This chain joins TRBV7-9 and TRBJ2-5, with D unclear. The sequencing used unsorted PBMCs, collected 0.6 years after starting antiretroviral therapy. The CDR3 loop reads CASSYPRSQETQYF. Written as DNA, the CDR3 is TGTGCCAGCAGTTACCCAAGATCTCAAGAGACCCAGTACTTC.